A single sample gave rise to the 15 T cell receptor beta chains below, sequenced in a study of Tregs in tolerant kidney transplant recipients. The repertoire was sequenced with immunoSEQ multiplex PCR; TCRdb's copy has only in-frame clones and lacks some. The data hold 240,000 or so clones, with about 80% observed a single time. The specimen sequenced was CD4+ T cells from blood. All receptors come from a human donor in good health.

This clone has more than one count but fewer than ten. V is TRBV6-6 and J is TRBJ1-2; D might be TRBD1 (5 bases). The CDR3 is 16 amino acids. V lost 7 bases, J lost 4 bases, and 22 bases lay in between. Per the germline V gene, CDR1 is MNHNY and CDR2 is SVGAGI (reference sequence). The CDR3 sequence is CASNERGGGGSYGYTF. CDR3 DNA sequence: TGTGCCAGCAACGAACGCGGCGGGGGAGGGAGCTATGGCTACACCTTC.

The chain combines TRBV15 with TRBJ1-2; tentatively, D is TRBD1 (5 bases). V lost 5 bases to trimming and J lost 1 base, with 5 bases between them. This CDR3 is 12 amino acids long. Germline CDR1 is LNHNV and CDR2 is YYDKDF (reference sequence). The CDR3 is CATSGHNYGYTF. The CDR3 DNA reads as TGTGCCACCAGCGGACATAACTATGGCTACACCTTC.

The rearrangement joins TRBV6-5 to TRBJ1-5; 7 positions match TRBD1. Germline V gene lookup returns CDR1 MNHEY and CDR2 SVGAGI. With V trimmed by 5 bases and J by 3 bases, 7 bases remained unmatched. The length of the CDR3 is 15 residues. The CDR3 DNA reads as TGTGCCAGCAGTCCAGACAGGGTAATCAATCAGCCCCAGCATTTT. Translating it yields CASSPDRVINQPQHF.

The chain is built from TRBV6-4 and TRBJ2-2, with TRBD1 matching 8 bases. The germline gives CDR1 MRHNA, CDR2 SNTAGT. The length of the CDR3 is 15 residues. V shed 6 bases and J 5 bases; nucleotides not matched to a gene: 8. CDR3 sequence: CASSPDRGWTGELFF. CDR3 coding DNA: TGTGCCAGCAGCCCCGACAGGGGTTGGACCGGGGAGCTGTTTTTT.

This clone was recorded once. The genes are TRBV28 and TRBJ2-1; D gene uncertain. The CDR3 runs 12 residues. Germline assignment: CDR1 MDHEN and CDR2 SYDVKM. Trimming removed 1 base at V and 8 bases at J, with 6 bases between. Written as DNA, the CDR3 is TGTGCCAGCAGTTTATCTGGGTATGAGCAGTTCTTC. Protein product: CASSLSGYEQFF.

The chain carries TRBV21-1 and TRBJ1-5; the DNA was not compared with TRBD1, the D call given in the table. TRBV21-1 is a documented pseudogene. CDR3 length: 14 amino acids. The CDR3 region is CASSRHRGNQPQHF. DNA for the CDR3: TGTGCCAGCAGCAGACACAGGGGAAATCAGCCCCAGCATTTT.

This clone was counted a single time. This rearrangement joins TRBV6-5 to TRBJ1-2; D is perhaps TRBD1 (6 bases). Trimming took off 6 bases at V and 4 bases at J, with 18 bases between the two ends. The germline V gene has CDR1 MNHEY and CDR2 SVGAGI. The CDR3 has 15 residues. CDR3 region: CASSPDLTGVYGYTF. CDR3 bases: TGTGCCAGCAGCCCCGACCTGACAGGTGTCTATGGCTACACCTTC.

This clone was observed once. The chain joins TRBV9 to TRBJ2-1; the match to TRBD2 covers 7 bases. V shed 1 base and J 5 bases; nucleotides not matched to a gene: 3. Germline CDR1 and CDR2: SGDLS and YYNGEE. The CDR3 has 14 amino acids. In DNA form, the CDR3 reads TGTGCCAGCAGCGTACTAGCGGAAAACAATGAGCAGTTCTTC. Its translation is CASSVLAENNEQFF.

V and J are TRBV29-1 and TRBJ1-2, with D possibly being TRBD1 (5 bases). This CDR3 contains 14 residues. Germline V CDR1 and CDR2: SQVTM, ANQGSEA. The V and J ends lost 7 bases and 8 bases respectively, with 23 bases between them. CDR3 residues: CSAGRWEGLEGYTF. CDR3 DNA: TGCAGCGCGGGACGGTGGGAGGGATTAGAGGGCTACACCTTC.

This chain connects TRBV4-1 to TRBJ1-2; a possible D gene is TRBD1 (5 bases). Germline V CDR1 and CDR2: MGHRA, YSYEKL. The germline V and J ends were trimmed by 1 base and 12 bases, with 21 bases remaining between them. The CDR3 runs 15 residues. DNA for the CDR3: TGCGCCAGCAGCCAAGTAGGGGAGGGCCCGCTGGGGGACACCTTC. Translation gives CASSQVGEGPLGDTF.

The rearrangement joins TRBV11-2 to TRBJ2-4; possibly TRBD1 or TRBD2 for D (6 bases each). Germline V CDR1 and CDR2: SGHAT, FQNNGV. Trimming left V 5 bases short and J 8 bases short, with 16 bases between. The CDR3 has 14 amino acids. The CDR3 DNA reads TGTGCCAGCAGCCCCGGACTGGAGGGGGACATTCAGTACTTC. This encodes CASSPGLEGDIQYF. The whole variable domain, remainder taken from reference TRBV11-2 and TRBJ2-4, is EAGVAQSPRYKIIEKRQSVAFWCNPISGHATLYWYQQILGQGPKLLIQFQNNGVVDDSQLPKDRFSAERLKGVDSTLKIQPAKLEDSAVYLCASSPGLEGDIQYFGAGTRLSVL.

The CDR3 DNA follows: TGTGCCAGCAGCTTAGAAGCGGGGGCAACCTACGAGCAGTACTTC. Its protein product is CASSLEAGATYEQYF. This chain links TRBV7-3 with TRBJ2-7; the match to TRBD2 covers 8 bases. The CDR3 runs to 15 residues. The germline gives CDR1 SGHTA, CDR2 FQGTGA. V lost 2 bases and J lost 2; bases outside the gene matches: 5.

The V call is TRBV5-4, the J call TRBJ1-1; 7 nucleotides line up with TRBD1. CDR1 and CDR2 from the germline V gene are SGHNT and YYREEE (reference sequence). V lost 0 bases to trimming and J lost 4 bases; unmatched junction nucleotides: 9. The CDR3 totals 16 residues. CDR3 bases: TGTGCCAGCAGCTTGGGAGGGGGCGGTCGTAGCACTGAAGCTTTCTTT. It encodes CASSLGGGGRSTEAFF. The full variable domain, completed using reference TRBV5-4 and TRBJ1-1, is ETGVTQSPTHLIKTRGQQVTLRCSSQSGHNTVSWYQQALGQGPQFIFQYYREEENGRGNFPPRFSGLQFPNYSSELNVNALELDDSALYLCASSLGGGGRSTEAFFGQGTRLTVV.

The gene calls are TRBV29-1 and TRBJ2-1; no clear D gene. This CDR3 has 13 residues. V was pared by 0 bases and J by 7 bases, with 10 bases between. In germline, CDR1 is SQVTM, CDR2 ANQGSEA. The CDR3 nucleotides read TGCAGCGTTGAAGACGGTAGGTCTAATGAGCAGTTCTTC. Protein product: CSVEDGRSNEQFF.

The V gene is TRBV5-4, the J gene TRBJ2-3; TRBD2 aligns across 14 bases. Germline V gives CDR1 SGHNT, CDR2 YYREEE (reference sequence). J gave up 1 base and V 6 bases, and 4 bases lay outside the gene matches. The CDR3 totals 16 residues. CDR3 residues: CASTSGLAGGTDTQYF. The CDR3 nucleotides are TGTGCCAGCACCTCGGGACTAGCGGGGGGCACAGATACGCAGTATTTT.